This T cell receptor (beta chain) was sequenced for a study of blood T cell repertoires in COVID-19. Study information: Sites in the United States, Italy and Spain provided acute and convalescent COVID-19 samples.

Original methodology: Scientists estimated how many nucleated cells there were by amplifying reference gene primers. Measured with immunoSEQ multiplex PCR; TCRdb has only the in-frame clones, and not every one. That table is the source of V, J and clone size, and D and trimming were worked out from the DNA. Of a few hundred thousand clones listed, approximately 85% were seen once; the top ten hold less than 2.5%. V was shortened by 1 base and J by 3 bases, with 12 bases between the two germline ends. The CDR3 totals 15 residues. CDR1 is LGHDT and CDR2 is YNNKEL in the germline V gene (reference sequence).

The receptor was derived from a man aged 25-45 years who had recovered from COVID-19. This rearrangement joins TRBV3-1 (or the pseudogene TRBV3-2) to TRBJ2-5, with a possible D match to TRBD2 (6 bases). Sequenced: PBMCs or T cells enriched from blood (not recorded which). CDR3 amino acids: CASSQGSGSKETQYF. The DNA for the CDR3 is TGTGCCAGCAGCCAAGGATCCGGGAGCAAAGAGACCCAGTACTTC.